This TCR beta chain was sequenced for a study of early T cells in non-severe SARS-CoV-2 infection. At least ten counts were recorded for this clonotype. This CDR3 is built from 16 residues. Looked up from germline, CDR1 is SGHVS and CDR2 is FNYEAQ. Trimming at V came to 6 bases and at J to 4 bases, leaving 8 bases not matched to a gene. TCRdb re-called the 5' RACE reads through MiXCR, storing one row per CDR3 protein. This table has approximately 28,000 distinct CDR3 sequences, about 4.9% appearing once. The chain is built from TRBV7-6 and TRBJ2-3; TRBD1 matches at 12 bases. Sequencing used whole blood, obtained at baseline. The sequence was obtained from an adult who was a healthcare worker with PCR-confirmed SARS-CoV-2 infection or an uninfected control (not recorded which). Written as DNA, the CDR3 is TGTGCCAGCAGTTTCATGGGACAGGGGGCGGCAGATACGCAGTATTTT. This encodes CASSFMGQGAADTQYF.